This section outlines one T cell receptor beta chain sequence together with its context. Its antigen is not known. The CDR3 consists of 14 residues. V was pared by 6 bases and J by 2 bases, with 7 bases of the junction left unmatched. MiXCR, run by TCRdb on the 5' RACE reads, gives a single entry per CDR3 protein. The sample contains 450,000 or so distinct CDR3 sequences, 20% to 30% of which appear only once. The sample originates from a study of T-cell memory formation after mild COVID-19. Findings of the study overall: There were some responding clones in pre-infection memory, which suggested that cross-reactive memory had joined.

Sequences were obtained from PBMCs or a T cell subset sorted from them (not recorded which). The rearrangement joins TRBV12-3 or TRBV12-4 to TRBJ2-7; 7 bases agree with TRBD2. This sequence originates from an adult woman who had mild COVID-19 (a few samples of this study predate the infection). Cell type and time point are not known. The CDR3 coding sequence is TGTGCCAGCAGCCGGGACTATTTTCCCTACGAGCAGTACTTC. Protein product: CASSRDYFPYEQYF.